These T cell receptor beta chains were read from a single sample in a study of vaccination and CD4 T cells after COVID-19. TCRdb re-derived calls from the PCR reads in MiXCR, one entry per CDR3 protein. The profile shows roughly 6,400 distinct CDR3 sequences, over 20% of them singletons. The antigens these receptors bind are not known. Sample: CD4+ T cells from blood, cultured in vitro. The receptors shown here come from a human donor in good health. Each CDR3 is given with its conserved first and last residue. D genes are given only for firm matches. Rows may omit the clone size; those that give it use once, few, many or a size class.

CDR3 DNA: TGCAGCGTTGAAGTTCCTGAGAGGGAGACCCAGTACTTC
CDR3 protein: CSVEVPERETQYF
D gene: -
clone size: -
J gene: TRBJ2-5
CDR3 length: 13
V gene: TRBV29-1

CDR3 DNA: TGCGCCAGCAGCTTGCTCCAGGGCTCAACCGGGGAGCTGTTTTTT
CDR3 protein: CASSLLQGSTGELFF
D gene: -
clone size: -
J gene: TRBJ2-2
CDR3 length: 15
V gene: TRBV5-1

CDR3 DNA: TGTGCCAGCAGCTTAGCGGTCGGGCAGGGCACCGGGGAGCTGTTTTTT
CDR3 protein: CASSLAVGQGTGELFF
D gene: -
clone size: few
J gene: TRBJ2-2
CDR3 length: 16
V gene: TRBV7-9

CDR3 DNA: TGTGCCAGCAGCCAGGGATATAGCAATCGGCCCCAGCATTTT
CDR3 protein: CASSQGYSNRPQHF
D gene: -
clone size: -
J gene: TRBJ1-5
CDR3 length: 14
V gene: TRBV6-1

CDR3 DNA: TGTGCCAGCTCACAGGGGGCAGGAGGTGGCTACACCTTC
CDR3 protein: CASSQGAGGGYTF
D gene: TRBD1
clone size: -
J gene: TRBJ1-2
CDR3 length: 13
V gene: TRBV18

CDR3 DNA: TGCAGTGCTAGCCCAGCGGGGGAGGAGACCCAGTACTTC
CDR3 protein: CSASPAGEETQYF
D gene: TRBD2
clone size: -
J gene: TRBJ2-5
CDR3 length: 13
V gene: TRBV20-1

CDR3 DNA: TGTGCCAGCAGCTCGGGTTCATTGGGGAATACGCAGTATTTT
CDR3 protein: CASSSGSLGNTQYF
D gene: -
clone size: -
J gene: TRBJ2-3
CDR3 length: 14
V gene: TRBV7-2

CDR3 DNA: TGTGCCAGCGGGACAGGATCATATGGCTACACCTTC
CDR3 protein: CASGTGSYGYTF
D gene: TRBD1
clone size: -
J gene: TRBJ1-2
CDR3 length: 12
V gene: TRBV28

CDR3 DNA: TGTGTCAGCAGCTCAGACAGGGGGAACTATGGCTACACCTTC
CDR3 protein: CVSSSDRGNYGYTF
D gene: TRBD1
clone size: -
J gene: TRBJ1-2
CDR3 length: 14
V gene: TRBV7-2

CDR3 DNA: TGTGCCAGTAGGGCCGGGACCCGCCTCGGCTATGGCTACACCTTC
CDR3 protein: CASRAGTRLGYGYTF
D gene: -
clone size: few
J gene: TRBJ1-2
CDR3 length: 15
V gene: TRBV19

CDR3 DNA: TGTGCCAGCAGCCCAGGACAGGGAGGGGCAGATACGCAGTATTTT
CDR3 protein: CASSPGQGGADTQYF
D gene: -
clone size: few
J gene: TRBJ2-3
CDR3 length: 15
V gene: TRBV7-3

CDR3 DNA: TGTGCCAGCAGCCATGGGACAGGGGTGGGTGGCTACACCTTC
CDR3 protein: CASSHGTGVGGYTF
D gene: TRBD1
clone size: -
J gene: TRBJ1-2
CDR3 length: 14
V gene: TRBV3-1

CDR3 DNA: TGTGCCTGGACTCCGGGGGGGCAAGAGACCCAGTACTTC
CDR3 protein: CAWTPGGQETQYF
D gene: TRBD2
clone size: few
J gene: TRBJ2-5
CDR3 length: 13
V gene: TRBV30

CDR3 DNA: TGTGCCAGCGGAACCGGGACAGGGGACTATGGCTACACCTTC
CDR3 protein: CASGTGTGDYGYTF
D gene: -
clone size: -
J gene: TRBJ1-2
CDR3 length: 14
V gene: TRBV21-1

CDR3 DNA: TGCAGCGAGACGGGACAGGGGAATGGCTACACCTTC
CDR3 protein: CSETGQGNGYTF
D gene: TRBD1
clone size: few
J gene: TRBJ1-2
CDR3 length: 12
V gene: TRBV29-1

CDR3 DNA: TGCGCCAGCAGGAAGGGGATGGGCACAGATACGCAGTATTTT
CDR3 protein: CASRKGMGTDTQYF
D gene: -
clone size: -
J gene: TRBJ2-3
CDR3 length: 14
V gene: TRBV5-1

CDR3 DNA: TGTGCCAGCAGCCTTTGGACTAGCGGGGGGGCCCAAGAGACCCAGTACTTC
CDR3 protein: CASSLWTSGGAQETQYF
D gene: TRBD2
clone size: once
J gene: TRBJ2-5
CDR3 length: 17
V gene: TRBV3-1

CDR3 DNA: TGTGCCAGTAGCCCCAGGGATCGCGCCGGAAACACCATATATTTT
CDR3 protein: CASSPRDRAGNTIYF
D gene: -
clone size: few
J gene: TRBJ1-3
CDR3 length: 15
V gene: TRBV19

CDR3 DNA: TGTGCCAGCAGCTTAGGGCTTACCCTTGGGGAAGCTTTCTTT
CDR3 protein: CASSLGLTLGEAFF
D gene: -
clone size: -
J gene: TRBJ1-1
CDR3 length: 14
V gene: TRBV7-2

CDR3 DNA: TGTGCCAGCAGTGACCGTGCTGGCGAAAAACTGTTTTTT
CDR3 protein: CASSDRAGEKLFF
D gene: -
clone size: once
J gene: TRBJ1-4
CDR3 length: 13
V gene: TRBV6-1

CDR3 DNA: TGTGCCAGCAGTGACGCAGGGGGAGCCTACGAGCAGTACTTC
CDR3 protein: CASSDAGGAYEQYF
D gene: TRBD1
clone size: -
J gene: TRBJ2-7
CDR3 length: 14
V gene: TRBV25-1

CDR3 DNA: TGTGCCAGCAGTTACTCGAGGGGAGGCACTGAAGCTTTCTTT
CDR3 protein: CASSYSRGGTEAFF
D gene: -
clone size: few
J gene: TRBJ1-1
CDR3 length: 14
V gene: TRBV6-2/TRBV6-3

CDR3 DNA: TGTGCCAGCAGCTCCCCGACTAGTCTTGGGGCAGATACGCAGTATTTT
CDR3 protein: CASSSPTSLGADTQYF
D gene: -
clone size: few
J gene: TRBJ2-3
CDR3 length: 16
V gene: TRBV7-9

CDR3 DNA: TGTGCCAGCAGCTTTAGGCGGGGGGAGGTCAATGAGCAGTTCTTC
CDR3 protein: CASSFRRGEVNEQFF
D gene: TRBD2
clone size: -
J gene: TRBJ2-1
CDR3 length: 15
V gene: TRBV7-3

CDR3 DNA: TGTGCCAGCAGTTACTCGGGAGAAGATAGCACAGATACGCAGTATTTT
CDR3 protein: CASSYSGEDSTDTQYF
D gene: -
clone size: -
J gene: TRBJ2-3
CDR3 length: 16
V gene: TRBV6-5

CDR3 DNA: TGTGCCAGCAGTGAACAATGGGACCCTAGCAATCAGCCCCAGCATTTT
CDR3 protein: CASSEQWDPSNQPQHF
D gene: -
clone size: -
J gene: TRBJ1-5
CDR3 length: 16
V gene: TRBV6-1

CDR3 DNA: TGTGCCAGCAGTGAAGGGACTAGAGGGGCCGGGGAGCTGTTTTTT
CDR3 protein: CASSEGTRGAGELFF
D gene: TRBD2
clone size: few
J gene: TRBJ2-2
CDR3 length: 15
V gene: TRBV6-1

CDR3 DNA: TGTGCCAGCAGTTTTATCGGGACAGGGAGTTCACCCCTCCACTTT
CDR3 protein: CASSFIGTGSSPLHF
D gene: TRBD1
clone size: few
J gene: TRBJ1-6
CDR3 length: 15
V gene: TRBV12-3/TRBV12-4